Following are 10 T cell receptor beta chains from one sample sequenced in a study of human T cells and chemical hapten exposure. The sample's time point: pre-sensitization, week 0. The treatment was: therapeutic diphenylcyclopropenone sensitization with weekly scalp DPC. TCRdb analysed the RACE reads with MiXCR anew, one entry per CDR3 protein. The data hold about 250,000 distinct CDR3 sequences, with 7.5% to 9% observed a single time. The input for sequencing was whole blood, taken in connection with sensitization to the hapten diphenylcyclopropenone (DPC). The receptors here all came from a man aged 18 to 30 with alopecia areata. Some clones in this sample may be carry-over from other donors' samples.

In this sample, this clonotype turned up a few times. The chain has TRBV7-8 and TRBJ2-2, with 8 bases fitting TRBD1. The CDR3 consists of 15 residues. Germline loops: CDR1 SGHVS, CDR2 FQNEAQ. The ends lost 5 bases at V and 4 bases at J; junction bases unmatched: 6. CDR3 DNA: TGTGCCAGCAGCGGATGGACAGGGAGCACCGGGGAGCTGTTTTTT. It is translated as CASSGWTGSTGELFF.

In nucleotides, the CDR3 is TGTGCCAGCAGTAGTACGGACGCCGGTCAAGAGACCCAGTACTTC. It encodes CASSSTDAGQETQYF. This chain connects TRBV12-3 or TRBV12-4 to TRBJ2-5, with D uncertain. Deletions cut 5 bases from V and 2 bases from J, with 15 bases between. The CDR3 length is 15 residues.

This clonotype was counted only a few times. The CDR3 loop reads CSARGGAYEQYF. In DNA form, the CDR3 reads TGCAGTGCTAGAGGAGGGGCTTACGAGCAGTACTTC. The J gene is TRBJ2-7, the V gene TRBV20-1, with D perhaps TRBD1 or TRBD2 (5 bases each). The CDR3 runs to 12 residues. V lost 1 base, J lost 4 bases, and 8 bases lay in between. Germline V lookup: CDR1 DFQATT, CDR2 SNEGSKA (reference sequence).

Written as DNA, the CDR3 is TGTGCCAGCAGCTTAAGTGCCAGGGAGAAACTGTTTTTT. This sequence encodes CASSLSAREKLFF. This chain links TRBV11-2 with TRBJ1-4; a possible D gene is TRBD1 (5 bases). The germline CDR1 and CDR2 sequences are SGHAT and FQNNGV. The CDR3 is 13 residues long. V was cut by 2 bases and J by 11 bases, with 12 bases left in between.

This clonotype turned up a few times. The chain couples TRBV28 to TRBJ2-7; D may be TRBD2 (6 bases). The germline gives CDR1 MDHEN, CDR2 SYDVKM. Deletions cut 7 bases from V and 2 bases from J, with 18 bases between. The CDR3 sequence is 15 residues long. In DNA, the CDR3 is TGTGCCAGCAATCCCGCCGGGGGAGGCCCCTACGAGCAGTACTTC. Translating gives CASNPAGGGPYEQYF.

The chain carries TRBV27 and TRBJ1-4; D unresolved. Trimming stripped 6 bases from V and 2 bases from J, with 13 bases between. Germline values: CDR1 MNHEY, CDR2 SMNVEV (reference sequence). This CDR3 is built from 15 residues. The CDR3 spells CASSPLSGTNEKLFF. The CDR3 coding sequence is TGTGCCAGCAGCCCCCTCTCCGGGACTAATGAAAAACTGTTTTTT.

This clonotype was counted between two and nine times. The gene calls are TRBV6-5 and TRBJ1-5; unclear D gene. Germline lookup yields CDR1 MNHEY and CDR2 SVGAGI. V was cut by 6 bases and J by 1 base, with 13 bases left in between. The CDR3 runs 15 residues. The CDR3 DNA follows: TGTGCCAGCAGATTAGACCCCGCCAGCAATCAGCCCCAGCATTTT. This encodes CASRLDPASNQPQHF.

This clonotype has just a few counts. The chain has TRBV11-3 and TRBJ2-1; 9 positions match TRBD2. The CDR3 has 17 amino acids. CDR1 and CDR2 (germline): SGHNT, YENEEA. J gave up 5 bases and V 0 bases, and 8 bases lay outside the gene matches. The CDR3 loop reads CASSLDLASGANNEQFF. The CDR3 DNA sequence: TGTGCCAGCAGCTTAGATCTCGCTAGCGGGGCGAACAATGAGCAGTTCTTC. Full variable domain (rest looked up from reference TRBV11-3 and TRBJ2-1): EAGVVQSPRYKIIEKKQPVAFWCNPISGHNTLYWYLQNLGQGPELLIRYENEEAVDDSQLPKDRFSAERLKGVDSTLKIQPAELGDSAVYLCASSLDLASGANNEQFFGPGTRLTVL.

This clonotype was picked up many times. The CDR3 bases are TGTGCCAGCTCACCCCAATACGACGGGACTACTAATGAAAAACTGTTTTTT. Protein: CASSPQYDGTTNEKLFF. This chain connects TRBV18 to TRBJ1-4; weak D call: TRBD1 (5 bases). Deletions cut 3 bases from V and 2 bases from J, with 16 bases between. Germline CDR1 and CDR2: KGHSH and LQKENI. The CDR3 runs to 17 residues.

This clonotype was detected only a few times. This rearrangement joins TRBV10-3 to TRBJ2-7; 8 nucleotides match TRBD1. V trimming: 0 bases; J trimming: 9 bases; junction bases outside the gene matches: 4. Germline V lookup: CDR1 ENHRY, CDR2 SYGVKD. The CDR3 extends over 13 amino acids. CDR3 bases: TGTGCCATCAGTGAGTCCGACAGGGGATGGCAGTACTTC. Encoded protein: CAISESDRGWQYF.